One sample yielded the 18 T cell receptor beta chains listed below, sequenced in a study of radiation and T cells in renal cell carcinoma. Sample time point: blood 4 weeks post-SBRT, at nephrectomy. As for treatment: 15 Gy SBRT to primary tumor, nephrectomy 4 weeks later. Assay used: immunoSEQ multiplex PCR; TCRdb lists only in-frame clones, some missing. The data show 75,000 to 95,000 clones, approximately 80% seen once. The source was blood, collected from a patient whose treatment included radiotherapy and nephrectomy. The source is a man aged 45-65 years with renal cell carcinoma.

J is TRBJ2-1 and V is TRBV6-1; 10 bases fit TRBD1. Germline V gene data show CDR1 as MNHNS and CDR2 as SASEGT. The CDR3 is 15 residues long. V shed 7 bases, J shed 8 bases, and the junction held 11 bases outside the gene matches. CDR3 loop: CASTSRDRGIYEQFF. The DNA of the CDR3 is TGTGCCAGCACTTCCCGGGACAGGGGAATCTATGAGCAGTTCTTC.

CDR3 DNA: TGTGCCAGCTCACCTTATAGAGACAGGGCGTACAATGAGCAGTTCTTC. Translation: CASSPYRDRAYNEQFF. This chain links TRBV18 with TRBJ2-1; 7 positions match TRBD1. The CDR3 length is 16 residues. The germline gives CDR1 KGHSH, CDR2 LQKENI. Trimming cost V 3 bases and J 4 bases; bases outside gene matches: 9.

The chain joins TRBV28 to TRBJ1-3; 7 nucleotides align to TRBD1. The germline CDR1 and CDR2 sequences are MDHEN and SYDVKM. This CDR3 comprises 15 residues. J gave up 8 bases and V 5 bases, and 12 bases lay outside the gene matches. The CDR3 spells CASSGANRGMDTIYF. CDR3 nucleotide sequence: TGTGCCAGCAGTGGGGCAAACAGGGGCATGGACACCATATATTTT.

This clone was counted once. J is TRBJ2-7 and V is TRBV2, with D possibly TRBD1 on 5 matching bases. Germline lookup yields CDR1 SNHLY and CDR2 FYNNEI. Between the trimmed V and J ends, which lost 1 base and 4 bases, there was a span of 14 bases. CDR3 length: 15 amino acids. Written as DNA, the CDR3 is TGTGCCAGCAGTGAAGGGCAGGGCGGCGGATACGAGCAGTACTTC. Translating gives CASSEGQGGGYEQYF.

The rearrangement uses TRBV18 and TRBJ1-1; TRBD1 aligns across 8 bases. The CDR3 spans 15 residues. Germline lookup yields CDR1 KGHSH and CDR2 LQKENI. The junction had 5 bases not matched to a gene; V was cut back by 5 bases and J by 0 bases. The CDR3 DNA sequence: TGTGCCAGCTCAGTGACAGGGGCCATGAACACTGAAGCTTTCTTT. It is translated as CASSVTGAMNTEAFF.

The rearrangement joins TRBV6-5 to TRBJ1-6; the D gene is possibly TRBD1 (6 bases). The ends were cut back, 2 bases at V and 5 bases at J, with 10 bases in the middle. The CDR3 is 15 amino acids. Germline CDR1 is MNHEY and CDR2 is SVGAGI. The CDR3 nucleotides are TGTGCCAGCAGTTACGATCGGGGGCATAATTCACCCCTCCACTTT. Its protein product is CASSYDRGHNSPLHF.

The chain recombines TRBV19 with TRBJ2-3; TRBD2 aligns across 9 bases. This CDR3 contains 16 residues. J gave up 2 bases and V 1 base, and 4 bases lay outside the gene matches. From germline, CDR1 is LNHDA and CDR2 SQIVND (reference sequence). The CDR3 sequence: CASSIAAGGSTDTQYF. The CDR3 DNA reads TGTGCCAGTAGTATAGCGGCGGGGGGGTCCACAGATACGCAGTATTTT.

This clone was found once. The CDR3 DNA reads TGTGCCAGCTCAGTGGTCGGGGAAGAAAAACTGTTTTTT. Translating gives CASSVVGEEKLFF. The chain recombines TRBV18 with TRBJ1-4; D uncertain. Germline CDR1 is KGHSH and CDR2 is LQKENI. The CDR3 loop spans 13 amino acids. The V gene lost 5 bases and the J gene lost 8 bases, with 12 bases spanning the gap.

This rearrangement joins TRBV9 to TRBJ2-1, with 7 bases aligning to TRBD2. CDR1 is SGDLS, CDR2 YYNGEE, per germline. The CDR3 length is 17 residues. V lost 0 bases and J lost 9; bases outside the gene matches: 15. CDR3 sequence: CASSVATAREHRGEQFF. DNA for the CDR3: TGTGCCAGCAGCGTAGCTACGGCGCGGGAGCATCGGGGTGAGCAGTTCTTC.

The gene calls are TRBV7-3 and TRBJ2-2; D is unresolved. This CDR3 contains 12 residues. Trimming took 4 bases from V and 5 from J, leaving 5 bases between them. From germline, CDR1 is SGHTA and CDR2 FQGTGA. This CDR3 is CASSSTTGELFF. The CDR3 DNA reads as TGTGCCAGCAGCTCAACGACCGGGGAGCTGTTTTTT.

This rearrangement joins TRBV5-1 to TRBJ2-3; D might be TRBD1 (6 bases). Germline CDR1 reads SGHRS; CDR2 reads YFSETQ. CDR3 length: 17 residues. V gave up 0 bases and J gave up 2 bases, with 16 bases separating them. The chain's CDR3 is CASSLVRGKVPTDTQYF. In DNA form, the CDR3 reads TGCGCCAGCAGCTTGGTTAGGGGGAAGGTACCCACAGATACGCAGTATTTT.

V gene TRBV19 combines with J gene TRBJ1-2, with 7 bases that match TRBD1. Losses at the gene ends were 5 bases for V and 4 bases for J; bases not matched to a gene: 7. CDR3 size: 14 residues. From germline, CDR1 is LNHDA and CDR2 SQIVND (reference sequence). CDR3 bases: TGTGCCAGTAGTCCTGAAGGGACAGCCTATGGCTACACCTTC. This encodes CASSPEGTAYGYTF.

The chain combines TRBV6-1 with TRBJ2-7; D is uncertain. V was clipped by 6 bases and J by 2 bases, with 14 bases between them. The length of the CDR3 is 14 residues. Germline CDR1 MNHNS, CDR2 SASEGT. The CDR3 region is CASRTGRTTYEQYF. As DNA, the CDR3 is TGTGCCAGCAGGACCGGACGGACGACCTACGAGCAGTACTTC.

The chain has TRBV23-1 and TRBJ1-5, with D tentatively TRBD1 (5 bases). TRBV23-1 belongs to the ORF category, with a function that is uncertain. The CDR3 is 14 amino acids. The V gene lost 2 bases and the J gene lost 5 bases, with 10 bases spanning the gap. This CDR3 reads CASSQGQGYQPQHF. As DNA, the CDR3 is TGCGCCAGCAGTCAAGGTCAGGGCTATCAGCCCCAGCATTTT.

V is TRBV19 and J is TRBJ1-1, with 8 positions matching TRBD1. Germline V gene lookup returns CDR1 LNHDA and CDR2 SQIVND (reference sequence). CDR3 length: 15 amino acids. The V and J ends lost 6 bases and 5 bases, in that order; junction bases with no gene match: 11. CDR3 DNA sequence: TGTGCCAGTAGCCCCATAGGACAGGGCGGGACTGAAGCTTTCTTT. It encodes CASSPIGQGGTEAFF.

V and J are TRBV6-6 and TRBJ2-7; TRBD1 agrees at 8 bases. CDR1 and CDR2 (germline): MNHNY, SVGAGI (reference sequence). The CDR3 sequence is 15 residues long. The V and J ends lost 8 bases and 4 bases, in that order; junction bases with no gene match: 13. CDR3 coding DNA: TGTGCCAGCGGACAAGGACAGGGCCCGTCATACGAGCAGTACTTC. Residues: CASGQGQGPSYEQYF.

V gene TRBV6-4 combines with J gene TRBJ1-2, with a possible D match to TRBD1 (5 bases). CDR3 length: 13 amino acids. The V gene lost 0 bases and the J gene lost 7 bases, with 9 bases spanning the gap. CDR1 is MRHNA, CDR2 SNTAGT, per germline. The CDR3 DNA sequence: TGTGCCAGCAGTGACTCGTTTAGGGGTGGCTACACCTTC. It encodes CASSDSFRGGYTF.

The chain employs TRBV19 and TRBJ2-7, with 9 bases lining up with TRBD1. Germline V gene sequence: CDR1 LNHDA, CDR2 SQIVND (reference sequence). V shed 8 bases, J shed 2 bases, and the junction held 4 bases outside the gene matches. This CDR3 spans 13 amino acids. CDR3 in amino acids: CASRNRGPYEQYF. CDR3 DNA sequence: TGTGCCAGTCGCAACAGGGGGCCCTACGAGCAGTACTTC. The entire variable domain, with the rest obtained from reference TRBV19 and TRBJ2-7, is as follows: DGGITQSPKYLFRKEGQNVTLSCEQNLNHDAMYWYRQDPGQGLRLIYYSQIVNDFQKGDIAEGYSVSREKKESFPLTVTSAQKNPTAFYLCASRNRGPYEQYFGPGTRLTVT.